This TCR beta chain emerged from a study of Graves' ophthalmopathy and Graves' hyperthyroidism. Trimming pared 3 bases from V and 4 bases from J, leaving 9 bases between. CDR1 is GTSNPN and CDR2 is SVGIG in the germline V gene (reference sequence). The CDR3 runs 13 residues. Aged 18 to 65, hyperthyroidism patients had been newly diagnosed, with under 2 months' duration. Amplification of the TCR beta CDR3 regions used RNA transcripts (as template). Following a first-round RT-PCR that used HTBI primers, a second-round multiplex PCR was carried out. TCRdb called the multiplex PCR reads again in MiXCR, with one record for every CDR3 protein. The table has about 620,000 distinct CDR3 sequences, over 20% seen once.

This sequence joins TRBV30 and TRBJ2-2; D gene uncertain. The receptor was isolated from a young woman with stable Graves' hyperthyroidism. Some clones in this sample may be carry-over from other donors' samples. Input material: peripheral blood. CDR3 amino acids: CAWRPGGTGELFF. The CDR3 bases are TGTGCCTGGAGGCCGGGCGGCACCGGGGAGCTGTTTTTT. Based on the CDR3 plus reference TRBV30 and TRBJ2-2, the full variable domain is SQTIHQWPATLVQPVGSPLSLECTVEGTSNPNLYWYRQAAGRGLQLLFYSVGIGQISSEVPQNLSASRPQDRQFILSSKKLLLSDSGFYLCAWRPGGTGELFFGEGSRLTVL.